These 19 T cell receptor beta chains were sequenced from one sample in a study of early T cells in non-severe SARS-CoV-2 infection. Each CDR3 protein is one row after TCRdb ran MiXCR on the 5' RACE reads. The sample includes fewer than 25,000 distinct CDR3 sequences, about 4.4% of them seen just once. The sample taken for sequencing was whole blood. Receptors originate from an adult who was a healthcare worker with PCR-confirmed SARS-CoV-2 infection or an uninfected control (not recorded which).

This clonotype rates as medium-sized. The chain links TRBV7-9 to TRBJ1-6; D not certain. The CDR3 loop spans 15 amino acids. The V gene's germline CDR1 is SEHNR and CDR2 FQNEAQ (reference sequence). Trimming pared 1 base from V and 7 bases from J, leaving 11 bases between. CDR3 coding DNA: TGTGCCAGCAGCTTAGTGGGTGTGCACAATTCACCCCTCCACTTT. Translated: CASSLVGVHNSPLHF.

In this sample, this clonotype turned up once. The germline gene is not matched at one end of the junction; a read error may be the cause. V is TRBV20-1 and J is TRBJ1-3; D gene ambiguous. CDR3 length equals 13 residues. Germline values: CDR1 DFQATT, CDR2 SNEGSKA (reference sequence). CDR3 sequence (DNA): TGCAGTGCTAGAGACGGCGCTGGAAAAACCATATATTTT. As protein: CSARDGAGKTIYF.

V usage is TRBV7-8 and J usage is TRBJ2-5, with D unresolved. This CDR3 is built from 16 residues. Trimming took 1 base from V and 6 from J, leaving 18 bases between them. Germline lookup yields CDR1 SGHVS and CDR2 FQNEAQ. The CDR3 region has the DNA TGTGCCAGCAGCTTAGTATCCAAAACAGCATTGCAGACCCAGTACTTC. This codes for CASSLVSKTALQTQYF.

The table lists this clonotype with many counts. V is TRBV30 and J is TRBJ2-1; 7 bases agree with TRBD1. The CDR3 is made up of 13 amino acids. Unmatched junction bases numbered 10, after V lost 4 bases and J lost 10 bases. Germline-derived CDR1 and CDR2 are GTSNPN and SVGIG (reference sequence). Here the CDR3 DNA reads TGTGCCTGGAATACAGGGGCGCTAGGCGAGCAGTTCTTC. This gives the protein CAWNTGALGEQFF.

The CDR3 nucleotides are TGTGCCAGCAGTTTAGCGCTGATTAGCAGAAATGAGCAGTTCTTC. This sequence encodes CASSLALISRNEQFF. This chain links TRBV12-3 or TRBV12-4 with TRBJ2-1, with D uncertain. The CDR3 contains 15 residues. V was pared by 0 bases and J by 7 bases, with 13 bases between.

V and J are TRBV7-9 and TRBJ2-3; D not resolved. The V gene's germline CDR1 is SEHNR and CDR2 FQNEAQ (reference sequence). The CDR3 is made up of 15 amino acids. The V end was cut by 3 bases, the J end by 1 base, with 11 bases between. CDR3 sequence reads: CASSLGRDGTDTQYF. The CDR3, as DNA: TGTGCCAGCAGCTTGGGTCGCGACGGCACAGATACGCAGTATTTT.

The table lists this clonotype with many counts. V usage is TRBV29-1 and J usage is TRBJ1-1; possibly TRBD1 for D (6 bases). With 6 bases removed from V and 3 bases from J, the gap between germline ends came to 17 bases. Germline assignment: CDR1 SQVTM and CDR2 ANQGSEA. The CDR3 runs to 14 residues. CDR3 in DNA: TGCAGCGTCCCCGCAGGGGTGAGAGACACTGAAGCTTTCTTT. It codes for CSVPAGVRDTEAFF. The full variable domain, its missing parts supplied by reference TRBV29-1 and TRBJ1-1, is SAVISQKPSRDICQRGTSLTIQCQVDSQVTMMFWYRQQPGQSLTLIATANQGSEATYESGFVIDKFPISRPNLTFSTLTVSNMSPEDSSIYLCSVPAGVRDTEAFFGQGTRLTVV.

The chain has TRBV30 and TRBJ1-5; D ambiguous. This CDR3 has 13 residues. The germline V gene has CDR1 GTSNPN and CDR2 SVGIG (reference sequence). V lost 0 bases, J lost 7 bases, and 10 bases lay in between. The CDR3 nucleotides read TGTGCCTGGAGTGTAACCACCCAACAGCCCCAGCATTTT. Its protein product is CAWSVTTQQPQHF.

This clonotype was observed a few times. The chain uses TRBV20-1 and TRBJ1-1; the match to TRBD1 covers 7 bases. CDR3 length: 14 residues. Germline V gives CDR1 DFQATT, CDR2 SNEGSKA (reference sequence). The J segment lost 5 bases and the V segment lost 6 bases, leaving 12 bases of the junction unmatched. Here the CDR3 DNA reads TGCAGTGCCTTGGACAGGTGGACGCATACTGAAGCTTTCTTT. Its translation: CSALDRWTHTEAFF.

This clonotype appeared many times. The chain combines TRBV7-9 with TRBJ1-1; D unresolved. CDR1 and CDR2 (germline): SEHNR, FQNEAQ (reference sequence). This CDR3 has 14 residues. Trimming shortened V by 1 base and J by 1 base, and 7 bases separated the two germline ends. Written as DNA, the CDR3 is TGTGCCAGCAGCTTAGTAGGAGGGAACACTGAAGCTTTCTTT. It translates to CASSLVGGNTEAFF.

This clonotype was detected many times. The chain combines TRBV24-1 with TRBJ2-3; a possible D gene is TRBD2 (5 bases). The CDR3 has 15 amino acids. The germline V gene encodes CDR1 KGHDR and CDR2 SFDVKD. Trimming left V 6 bases short and J 1 base short, with 13 bases between. The CDR3 is CATSSGGPRTDTQYF. The CDR3 coding sequence is TGTGCCACCAGTTCAGGAGGACCTCGCACAGATACGCAGTATTTT.

This clonotype counts as medium-sized. The chain couples TRBV28 to TRBJ2-1, with D perhaps matching TRBD2 (5 bases). The germline V gene has CDR1 MDHEN and CDR2 SYDVKM. Trimming cost V 5 bases and J 0 bases, with 14 bases left between them. CDR3 length equals 16 residues. The CDR3 spells CASSPAGNPSYNEQFF. In DNA, the CDR3 is TGTGCCAGCAGTCCCGCGGGCAACCCCTCCTACAATGAGCAGTTCTTC. The full variable domain, completed using reference TRBV28 and TRBJ2-1, is DVKVTQSSRYLVKRTGEKVFLECVQDMDHENMFWYRQDPGLGLRLIYFSYDVKMKEKGDIPEGYSVSREKKERFSLILESASTNQTSMYLCASSPAGNPSYNEQFFGPGTRLTVL.

Many counts were recorded for this clonotype. This sequence joins TRBV7-9 and TRBJ1-1; D may be TRBD1 (6 bases). The CDR3 spans 14 residues. V lost 5 bases, J lost 3 bases, and 13 bases lay in between. CDR1 and CDR2 from the germline V gene are SEHNR and FQNEAQ (reference sequence). The CDR3 DNA sequence: TGTGCCAGCAGCCCCCCACAGGGATACACTGAAGCTTTCTTT. Amino acids: CASSPPQGYTEAFF.

Many counts were recorded for this clonotype. The chain uses TRBV11-2 and TRBJ2-5, with 9 bases that match TRBD1. Trimming at V came to 5 bases and at J to 5 bases, leaving 9 bases not matched to a gene. Germline CDR1 and CDR2: SGHAT and FQNNGV. This CDR3 region has 15 residues. The CDR3: CASSPRTGVVETQYF. The CDR3 DNA reads TGTGCCAGCAGCCCCAGGACAGGGGTAGTGGAGACCCAGTACTTC.

There are a few counts of this clonotype. This CDR3 reads CSARDSRSNQPQHF. Written as DNA, the CDR3 is TGCAGTGCTAGAGATTCCCGGTCCAATCAGCCCCAGCATTTT. The genes are TRBV20-1 and TRBJ1-5; no clear D. The germline V gene has CDR1 DFQATT and CDR2 SNEGSKA (reference sequence). This CDR3 is built from 14 residues. V lost 0 bases to trimming and J lost 3 bases, with 9 bases between them.

This clonotype counts as medium-sized. This chain connects TRBV29-1 to TRBJ2-5; TRBD2 aligns across 10 bases. Germline V CDR1 and CDR2: SQVTM, ANQGSEA. The CDR3 has 14 residues. The trim removed 6 bases at V and 2 bases at J, leaving 6 bases unmatched. CDR3 residues: CSVLLAGQQETQYF. DNA for the CDR3: TGCAGCGTCTTACTAGCGGGGCAACAAGAGACCCAGTACTTC.

The chain recombines TRBV11-2 with TRBJ2-5; a weak D match, TRBD2 (6 bases). Germline values: CDR1 SGHAT, CDR2 FQNNGV. V was clipped by 1 base and J by 3 bases, with 12 bases between them. The CDR3 has 15 amino acids. The CDR3 protein is CASSLGGRPEETQYF. The CDR3 nucleotides read TGTGCCAGCAGCTTAGGGGGGAGGCCCGAAGAGACCCAGTACTTC. Supplemented by reference TRBV11-2 and TRBJ2-5, the full variable domain reads EAGVAQSPRYKIIEKRQSVAFWCNPISGHATLYWYQQILGQGPKLLIQFQNNGVVDDSQLPKDRFSAERLKGVDSTLKIQPAKLEDSAVYLCASSLGGRPEETQYFGPGTRLLVL.

By its share, this clonotype is medium-sized. The rearrangement links TRBV20-1 to TRBJ2-5; tentative D call: TRBD1 (6 bases). CDR1 DFQATT and CDR2 SNEGSKA come from the germline V gene (reference sequence). This CDR3 is built from 14 residues. The V end lost 6 bases, the J end lost 2 bases, and 16 bases lay between the germline ends. CDR3 sequence reads: CSAQHPGHQETQYF. In DNA form, the CDR3 reads TGCAGTGCCCAACACCCGGGACATCAAGAGACCCAGTACTTC.

CDR3 nucleotides: TGTGCCAGCAGTGAAAAGGAGAACACTGAAGCTTTCTTT. It encodes CASSEKENTEAFF. The gene calls are TRBV6-1 and TRBJ1-1; D is ambiguous. V dropped 2 bases and J dropped 1 base, with 5 bases sitting between them. The CDR3 loop spans 13 amino acids. Per the germline V gene, CDR1 is MNHNS and CDR2 is SASEGT.